Listed here are 5 T cell receptor beta chains from one sample, sequenced in a study of identical twins. TCRdb recomputed calls from the 5' RACE reads with MiXCR, one row per CDR3 protein. The profile shows 15,000 to 20,000 distinct CDR3 sequences, 55% to 75% of them singletons. The sample comprised memory (CD45RO+) T cells sorted from blood. These receptors were collected from a woman between 18 and 29 years old in good health. This table probably holds off-target reads from a library built for another chain.

V is TRBV29-1 and J is TRBJ2-2, with D possibly matching TRBD2 (6 bases). The germline gives CDR1 SQVTM, CDR2 ANQGSEA. Trimming shortened V by 7 bases and J by 6 bases, and 15 bases separated the two germline ends. The CDR3 length is 13 residues. The CDR3 region has the DNA TGCAGCGGTGAGGGCGGGGCGCCCGGGGAGCTGTTTTTT. Amino acid sequence: CSGEGGAPGELFF.

This chain uses TRBV20-1 with TRBJ2-3; D unresolved. The CDR3 runs 14 residues. The germline V and J ends were trimmed by 6 bases and 3 bases, with 16 bases remaining between them. The germline V gene has CDR1 DFQATT and CDR2 SNEGSKA (reference sequence). The CDR3 spells CSAATGKGTDTQYF. The CDR3 DNA reads as TGCAGTGCAGCGACTGGTAAAGGGACAGATACGCAGTATTTT.

This clonotype is labeled medium-sized (0.01 to 0.1%). The CDR3 spells CSVGGQGKLFF. The CDR3 DNA reads TGCAGCGTTGGGGGACAGGGGAAACTGTTTTTT. V is TRBV29-1 and J is TRBJ1-4; 10 bases map to TRBD1. This CDR3 comprises 11 residues. V lost 4 bases to trimming and J lost 11 bases; unmatched junction nucleotides: 1. CDR1 and CDR2 (germline): SQVTM, ANQGSEA.

The genes are TRBV2 and TRBJ2-2; TRBD2 matches at 11 bases. CDR3 size: 16 residues. Germline V lookup: CDR1 SNHLY, CDR2 FYNNEI. With V trimmed by 0 bases and J by 4 bases, 1 base remained unmatched. The CDR3 DNA is TGTGCCAGCAGTGAAGCTAGCGGGAGGGTCACCGGGGAGCTGTTTTTT. Its protein is CASSEASGRVTGELFF.

J is TRBJ2-1 and V is TRBV6-2 or TRBV6-3; 8 nucleotides align to TRBD1. The ends lost 2 bases at V and 5 bases at J; junction bases unmatched: 20. CDR3 length: 20 amino acids. Per the germline V gene, CDR1 is MNHEY and CDR2 is SVGEGT. CDR3 region: CASSYQGGQGATPSNNEQFF. As DNA, the CDR3 is TGTGCCAGCAGTTACCAAGGCGGCCAGGGGGCTACCCCGAGCAACAATGAGCAGTTCTTC.